This T cell receptor beta chain appears in the sequencing data of a study of blood T cells in healthy people across ages. Findings and caveats of the study: In long-lived donors, naive CD4+ cell counts and diversity exceeded those of aged donors.

Primed by a sample-barcoded 5' primer and a J-beta primer mix, a second PCR proceeded for about 6 to 12 cycles. A single record per CDR3 protein comes from TCRdb applying MiXCR to the 5' RACE reads. The table lists about a million distinct CDR3 sequences, under 40% of them singletons. The CDR3 covers 15 residues. From germline, CDR1 is MGHDK and CDR2 SYGVNS. V lost 3 bases, J lost 0 bases, and 6 bases lay in between. This clonotype was observed a handful of times. Its antigen is unknown. The sample comprised blood. The clonotype was recovered from a man younger than 35 in good health. The chain joins TRBV25-1 to TRBJ1-6, with a tentative D call TRBD1 (5 bases). The CDR3 DNA sequence: TGTGCCAGCAGTGAGGACACCTCCTATAATTCACCCCTCCACTTT. This sequence encodes CASSEDTSYNSPLHF.